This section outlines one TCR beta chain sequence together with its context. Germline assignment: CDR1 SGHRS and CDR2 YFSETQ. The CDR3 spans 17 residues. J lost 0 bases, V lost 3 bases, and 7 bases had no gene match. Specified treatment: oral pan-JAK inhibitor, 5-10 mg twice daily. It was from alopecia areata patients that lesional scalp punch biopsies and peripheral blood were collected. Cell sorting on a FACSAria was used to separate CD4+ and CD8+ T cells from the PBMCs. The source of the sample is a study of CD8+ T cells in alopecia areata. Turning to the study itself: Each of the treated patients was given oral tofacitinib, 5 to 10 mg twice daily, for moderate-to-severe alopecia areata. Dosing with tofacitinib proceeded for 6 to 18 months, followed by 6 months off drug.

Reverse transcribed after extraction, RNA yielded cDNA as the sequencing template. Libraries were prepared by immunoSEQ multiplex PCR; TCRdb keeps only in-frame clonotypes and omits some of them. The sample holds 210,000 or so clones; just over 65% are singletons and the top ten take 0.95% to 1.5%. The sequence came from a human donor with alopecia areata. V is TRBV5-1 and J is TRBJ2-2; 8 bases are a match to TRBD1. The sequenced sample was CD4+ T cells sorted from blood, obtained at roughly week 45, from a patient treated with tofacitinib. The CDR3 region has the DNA TGCGCCAGCAGCTCCTCCCTGACAGGGGCGAACACCGGGGAGCTGTTTTTT. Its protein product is CASSSSLTGANTGELFF.